The clone carrying this TCR beta chain was observed a single time. Its antigen is still unknown. The V and J ends lost 2 bases and 4 bases respectively, with 12 bases between them. CDR1 and CDR2 (germline): SGHTA, FQGNSA. The CDR3 contains 14 residues. The data were obtained in a study of metastatic and nonmetastatic thyroid tumors. Study as a whole: Malignant and benign thyroid patients had repertoires compared in peripheral blood and tumor or nodule tissue. General study findings and limits: A significant increase in TCR beta diversity was reportedly seen in malignant thyroid tumors relative to benign nodules, in blood and tumor.

Each patient came to thyroid surgery without any prior treatment (of any kind). As handled by the study authors: Differences in CDR3 between clinicopathological groups were drawn on to build a classifier intended to discriminate distant-metastatic papillary thyroid cancer patients. TCRdb ran MiXCR on the PCR reads. TCRdb's processing, not the study's, gives the V and J calls here. The sample records more than 8,500 clones, roughly 9.8% being singletons. The receptor comes from a female donor with papillary thyroid cancer or a benign thyroid nodule (not recorded which). Some clones in this sample may be carry-over from other donors' samples. The specimen sequenced was tumor tissue. The rearrangement uses TRBV7-2 and TRBJ2-7; TRBD1 is a possible D gene (6 bases). CDR3 nucleotide sequence: TGTGCCAGCAGCTTAAACAGGGTCACGTACGAGCAGTACTTC. Protein product: CASSLNRVTYEQYF. The full variable domain, with the rest looked up from reference TRBV7-2 and TRBJ2-7, is GAGVSQSPSNKVTEKGKDVELRCDPISGHTALYWYRQSLGQGLEFLIYFQGNSAPDKSGLPSDRFSAERTGGSVSTLTIQRTQQEDSAVYLCASSLNRVTYEQYFGPGTRLTVT.